Sequencing of this T cell receptor (beta chain) was carried out in a study of blood T cell repertoires in COVID-19. Study context: The United States, Italy and Spain supplied acute and convalescent COVID-19 samples. Sample material is recorded as cDNA or gDNA derived from T cells, B-cell-depleted T cells, or PBMCs.

The germline V and J ends were trimmed by 2 bases and 1 base, with 5 bases remaining between them. The V gene's germline CDR1 is GTSNPN and CDR2 SVGIG (reference sequence). The CDR3 is 13 residues long. In the source study's methods: How many nucleated cells were present was estimated from reference gene primer amplification. Produced via immunoSEQ multiplex PCR; TCRdb's table is partial and in-frame only. V and J calls and clone size are as listed in that table; D and trimming were resolved from the DNA. The table has approximately 240,000 clones, less than 85% seen once. V is TRBV30 and J is TRBJ2-2; D is uncertain. Sequencing was performed on peripheral blood. This TCR was sampled from a woman of 80 years or more with active or convalescent COVID-19. The CDR3 sequence: CAWSHGNTGELFF. DNA of the CDR3: TGTGCCTGGAGTCACGGGAACACCGGGGAGCTGTTTTTT.